One sample yielded the 29 T cell receptor beta chains listed below, sequenced in a study of T cell repertoires in cytomegalovirus infection. TCRdb recomputed calls from the reads with MiXCR, one row per CDR3 protein. The sample contains 68,000 or so distinct CDR3 sequences, 20% to 25% of which appear only once. No cognate antigen is known for these TCRs. Source material: PBMCs, sequenced either directly or after in vitro stimulation (not recorded which). These receptors were obtained from a human donor in good health (CMV status not recorded). Some clones in this sample may be carry-over from other donors' samples.

Ten or more counts support this clonotype. The chain recombines TRBV5-6 with TRBJ1-1; the D gene is possibly TRBD1 (5 bases). CDR1 SGHDT and CDR2 YYEEEE come from the germline V gene. CDR3 size: 14 residues. Trimming removed 3 bases from V and 10 bases from J, with 19 bases in between. The CDR3 region is CASSWGFGGIVAFF. The DNA of the CDR3 is TGTGCCAGCAGCTGGGGTTTTGGGGGAATAGTAGCTTTCTTT. Full variable domain (outside the CDR3, taken from reference TRBV5-6 and TRBJ1-1): DAGVTQSPTHLIKTRGQQVTLRCSPKSGHDTVSWYQQALGQGPQFIFQYYEEEERQRGNFPDRFSGHQFPNYSSELNVNALLLGDSALYLCASSWGFGGIVAFFGQGTRLTVV.

The chain recombines TRBV27 with TRBJ2-7; 8 nucleotides match TRBD1. Trimming at V came to 1 base and at J to 5 bases, leaving 13 bases not matched to a gene. Germline CDR1 reads MNHEY; CDR2 reads SMNVEV (reference sequence). CDR3 length: 17 residues. The CDR3 reads CASSLFQSWDRLDEQYF. The CDR3, as DNA: TGTGCCAGCAGTTTATTCCAAAGCTGGGACAGGTTAGACGAGCAGTACTTC.

This clonotype appeared a single time. Possible read error: a much larger clone is one base away. The rearrangement uses TRBV7-2 and TRBJ1-1; 10 bases match TRBD1. The V gene's germline CDR1 is SGHTA and CDR2 FQGNSA. V shed 5 bases and J 8 bases; nucleotides not matched to a gene: 5. The CDR3 contains 13 residues. This CDR3 reads CTSSPGQGQEAFF. In nucleotides, the CDR3 is TGTACCAGCAGCCCGGGACAGGGGCAGGAAGCTTTCTTT.

Only a few counts were recorded for this clonotype. This sequence joins TRBV6-1 and TRBJ1-5; 7 nucleotides line up with TRBD1. The CDR3 totals 14 residues. Germline V gene sequence: CDR1 MNHNS, CDR2 SASEGT. With V trimmed by 3 bases and J by 6 bases, 5 bases remained unmatched. CDR3 loop: CASSDRQGSQPQHF. The DNA of the CDR3 is TGTGCCAGCAGTGACCGACAGGGTAGTCAGCCCCAGCATTTT.

This clonotype has just a few counts. V gene TRBV19 combines with J gene TRBJ2-2; 8 positions agree with TRBD2. CDR1 is LNHDA and CDR2 is SQIVND in the germline V gene (reference sequence). This CDR3 is built from 17 residues. Germline trimming cut 7 bases from V and 1 base from J; bases unmatched to any gene: 11. This CDR3 reads CASTDLLAAVNTGELFF. CDR3 DNA: TGTGCCAGTACCGATTTACTAGCGGCCGTGAACACCGGGGAGCTGTTTTTT.

This rearrangement joins TRBV12-3 or TRBV12-4 to TRBJ2-2; D remains unclear. The ends were cut back, 2 bases at V and 1 base at J, with 5 bases in the middle. The length of the CDR3 is 14 residues. CDR3 DNA: TGTGCCAGCAGTTTAACAGAGAACACCGGGGAGCTGTTTTTT. Encoded protein: CASSLTENTGELFF.

This clonotype was found a few times. The chain links TRBV12-3 or TRBV12-4 to TRBJ2-1; 16 bases align to TRBD2. V was clipped by 3 bases and J by 12 bases; unmatched bases: 2. The CDR3 sequence is 14 residues long. The CDR3: CASSLGLAGGGQFF. The CDR3 DNA is TGTGCCAGCAGTTTGGGACTAGCGGGAGGGGGGCAGTTCTTC.

The chain is built from TRBV12-3 or TRBV12-4 and TRBJ2-7; weak D call: TRBD2 (6 bases). The CDR3 has 15 amino acids. V lost 2 bases and J 3 bases, leaving 14 bases between the germline ends. CDR3 amino acids: CASSLMGEVGYEQYF. CDR3 in DNA: TGTGCCAGCAGTTTAATGGGGGAGGTAGGCTACGAGCAGTACTTC.

Note on this clonotype: With a much larger clone just one base away, this may be a read error. This chain joins TRBV7-6 and TRBJ2-1; TRBD1 is a possible D gene (6 bases). Trimming removed 4 bases from V and 4 bases from J, with 8 bases in between. The V gene's germline CDR1 is SGHVS and CDR2 FNYEAQ. CDR3 length: 13 residues. The DNA of the CDR3 is TGTGCCAGCAGCTACACAGGGTACAATGAGCAGTTCTTC. This sequence encodes CASSYTGYNEQFF.

This clonotype appeared a few times. J is TRBJ2-3 and V is TRBV4-3; D not resolved. The V gene's germline CDR1 is LGHNA and CDR2 YSLEER. Trimming removed 0 bases at V and 4 bases at J, with 2 bases between. The CDR3 is 12 amino acids. The CDR3 DNA reads as TGCGCCAGCAGCCAAGAATCAGATACGCAGTATTTT. This sequence encodes CASSQESDTQYF.

This clonotype showed up just a few times. The gene calls are TRBV28 and TRBJ2-7; tentatively, D is TRBD1 or TRBD2 (5 bases each). CDR1 and CDR2 from the germline V gene are MDHEN and SYDVKM. V was clipped by 2 bases and J by 3 bases, with 17 bases between them. This CDR3 comprises 16 residues. CDR3 coding DNA: TGTGCCAGCAGTTTAGAGACCGGGACGTTGAACTACGAGCAGTACTTC. Amino acid sequence: CASSLETGTLNYEQYF.

The chain has TRBV18 and TRBJ2-7, with a weak D call TRBD2 (5 bases). The CDR3 totals 13 residues. The germline gives CDR1 KGHSH, CDR2 LQKENI. Trimming stripped 1 base from V and 7 bases from J, with 11 bases between. In DNA form, the CDR3 reads TGTGCCAGCTCACCACAGGACTTAAGGGAGCAGTACTTC. It encodes CASSPQDLREQYF.

The chain carries TRBV7-2 and TRBJ2-7, with D possibly matching TRBD1 (6 bases). Germline V gives CDR1 SGHTA, CDR2 FQGNSA. The CDR3 length is 13 residues. With 6 bases removed from V and 4 bases from J, the gap between germline ends came to 13 bases. CDR3 sequence (DNA): TGTGCCAGCAGTTCGGGACATGGATACGAGCAGTACGTC. Its translation is CASSSGHGYEQYV.

The chain employs TRBV11-3 and TRBJ1-1, with D uncertain. This CDR3 has 13 residues. Germline V gene data show CDR1 as SGHNT and CDR2 as YENEEA. Trimming removed 0 bases at V and 8 bases at J, with 10 bases between. DNA for the CDR3: TGTGCCAGCAGCTTAGAATCCGGACTAGAAGCTTTCTTT. The encoded protein is CASSLESGLEAFF.

CDR3: CASSVDSRSTSPLHF. The CDR3 DNA follows: TGTGCCAGCAGCGTAGACTCTCGATCCACATCACCCCTCCACTTT. The chain links TRBV9 to TRBJ1-6, with D hard to call. CDR1 and CDR2 from the germline V gene are SGDLS and YYNGEE. The CDR3 loop spans 15 amino acids. With 0 bases removed from V and 10 bases from J, the gap between germline ends came to 14 bases.

The gene calls are TRBV4-2 and TRBJ2-7; 14 bases are a match to TRBD2. The CDR3 is 16 residues long. The V gene's germline CDR1 is LGHNA and CDR2 YNFKEQ. The V and J ends lost 3 bases and 3 bases, in that order; junction bases with no gene match: 4. The CDR3 sequence is CASSQVGLAGDYEQYF. In nucleotides, the CDR3 is TGTGCCAGCAGCCAGGTGGGACTAGCGGGAGACTACGAGCAGTACTTC.

The gene calls are TRBV7-9 and TRBJ2-1; 12 positions match TRBD2. Germline V gives CDR1 SEHNR, CDR2 FQNEAQ (reference sequence). V was pared by 11 bases and J by 9 bases, with 5 bases of the junction left unmatched. This CDR3 has 12 residues. CDR3 region: CALAGGPGEQFF. CDR3 DNA sequence: TGTGCCCTAGCGGGAGGGCCTGGTGAGCAGTTCTTC.

This clonotype showed up many times. The chain employs TRBV6-1 and TRBJ1-1; D may be TRBD1 (5 bases). The length of the CDR3 is 14 residues. Per the germline V gene, CDR1 is MNHNS and CDR2 is SASEGT. Trimming removed 6 bases at V and 4 bases at J, with 15 bases between. The CDR3 region is CASSGRGWGTEAFF. The CDR3 nucleotides are TGTGCCAGCAGCGGCCGGGGCTGGGGCACTGAAGCTTTCTTT.

There are a few counts of this clonotype. The V call is TRBV11-1, the J call TRBJ2-5; 7 bases line up with TRBD1. The CDR3 loop spans 14 amino acids. V lost 2 bases, J lost 5 bases, and 5 bases stayed unmatched. Germline lookup yields CDR1 SGHAT and CDR2 FQDESV (reference sequence). CDR3 coding DNA: TGTGCCAGCAGCTTACAGGGGGATGCGGAGACCCAGTACTTC. Amino acid sequence: CASSLQGDAETQYF.

This clonotype showed up just once. V is TRBV18 and J is TRBJ1-1, with 9 positions matching TRBD1. The germline V gene encodes CDR1 KGHSH and CDR2 LQKENI. This CDR3 is built from 17 residues. With 0 bases clipped from V and 5 bases from J, the junction kept 10 bases outside the gene matches. The CDR3 reads CASSPPFGTGRETEAFF. The CDR3 DNA reads TGTGCCAGCTCACCACCTTTTGGGACAGGGCGAGAAACTGAAGCTTTCTTT.

This chain links TRBV7-1 with TRBJ2-2; TRBD2 agrees at 14 bases. TRBV7-1 is an ORF, and what it does is uncertain. The CDR3 contains 16 residues. V was pared by 7 bases and J by 6 bases, with 7 bases of the junction left unmatched. CDR3 residues: CASTQTSGRASGELFF. CDR3 in DNA: TGTGCCAGCACCCAGACTAGCGGGAGGGCCTCCGGGGAGCTGTTTTTT.

The rearrangement uses TRBV6-6 and TRBJ2-7; D is unresolved. The CDR3 is 12 residues long. The V end was cut by 7 bases, the J end by 5 bases, with 12 bases between. Germline CDR1 MNHNY, CDR2 SVGAGI (reference sequence). The CDR3, as DNA: TGTGCCAGCATATCCAGCTGGGACGAGCAGTACTTC. This encodes CASISSWDEQYF.

J is TRBJ1-5 and V is TRBV9; D not certain. The germline gives CDR1 SGDLS, CDR2 YYNGEE. CDR3 length: 15 amino acids. V was trimmed by 0 bases and J by 3 bases, leaving 10 bases between them. For the CDR3, the DNA is TGTGCCAGCAGCGTAGGGACGGACTACAATCAGCCCCAGCATTTT. This codes for CASSVGTDYNQPQHF.

This clonotype turned up a few times. The chain couples TRBV7-2 to TRBJ2-7; TRBD1 matches 9 bases. The germline gives CDR1 SGHTA, CDR2 FQGNSA. This CDR3 is 15 amino acids long. J lost 7 bases, V lost 5 bases, and 12 bases had no gene match. CDR3 amino acids: CASSVDRGTLEEQYF. In DNA, the CDR3 is TGTGCCAGCAGCGTCGACAGGGGGACCTTAGAGGAGCAGTACTTC. Based on the CDR3 plus reference TRBV7-2 and TRBJ2-7, the full variable domain is GAGVSQSPSNKVTEKGKDVELRCDPISGHTALYWYRQSLGQGLEFLIYFQGNSAPDKSGLPSDRFSAERTGGSVSTLTIQRTQQEDSAVYLCASSVDRGTLEEQYFGPGTRLTVT.

The rearrangement joins TRBV12-3 or TRBV12-4 to TRBJ2-1; TRBD2 is a possible D gene (6 bases). Trimming removed 1 base from V and 3 bases from J, with 10 bases in between. The CDR3 has 15 amino acids. CDR3 sequence (DNA): TGTGCCAGCAGTTTAGGAGCGGGTCTCTACAATGAGCAGTTCTTC. As protein: CASSLGAGLYNEQFF.

CDR3 loop: CASSQEGSASYNEQFF. In nucleotides, the CDR3 is TGCGCCAGCAGCCAAGAGGGCTCGGCATCCTACAATGAGCAGTTCTTC. The rearrangement uses TRBV4-1 and TRBJ2-1; D gene ambiguous. The germline gives CDR1 MGHRA, CDR2 YSYEKL. Trimming cost V 0 bases and J 1 base, with 10 bases left between them. The CDR3 is 16 amino acids.

The chain recombines TRBV5-4 with TRBJ2-2, with 7 bases aligning to TRBD1. Trimming took 4 bases from V and 4 from J; bases not matched to a gene: 7. Germline CDR1 is SGHNT and CDR2 is YYREEE (reference sequence). This CDR3 is built from 15 residues. The CDR3 spells CASSQKTGFTGELFF. The DNA of the CDR3 is TGTGCCAGCAGCCAAAAGACAGGGTTCACCGGGGAGCTGTTTTTT.

The V and J genes are TRBV19 and TRBJ2-3; D is perhaps TRBD1 or TRBD2 (5 bases each). CDR3 length: 16 residues. V was shortened by 3 bases and J by 3 bases, with 16 bases between the two germline ends. Germline V gene sequence: CDR1 LNHDA, CDR2 SQIVND (reference sequence). The DNA for the CDR3 is TGTGCCAGTAGTATCGGCTCCAATTGGGGGACAGATACGCAGTATTTT. Translating gives CASSIGSNWGTDTQYF.

V is TRBV18 and J is TRBJ2-5, with D unresolved. Germline V gives CDR1 KGHSH, CDR2 LQKENI. The CDR3 has 12 residues. V shed 3 bases and J shed 0 bases, with 2 bases lying between them. The CDR3 nucleotides read TGTGCCAGCTCACCCTACCAAGAGACCCAGTACTTC. Protein: CASSPYQETQYF.